This T cell receptor beta chain was captured in a study of cytomegalovirus exposure and HLA in healthy donors. Study-wide points: The majority of CMV-associated TCR beta chains were reported as apparently HLA-restricted in a later analysis. A later analysis reportedly identified an Asian-associated ancestry cluster as carrying fewer N-insertions than the approximately 710-donor mean.

On this clone: Its antigen is not identified.

Trimming cost V 2 bases and J 8 bases; bases outside gene matches: 6. Germline loops: CDR1 SGHNT, CDR2 YYREEE (reference sequence). This CDR3 has 14 residues. Primers for the PCR totalled 60 Vbeta and 13 Jbeta. TCRdb's copy holds only in-frame clones and misses some; the assay was immunoSEQ multiplex PCR. Among roughly 170,000 clones, approximately 84% were seen once, and the ten largest hold around 5%. Material: PBMCs. The V gene is TRBV5-4, the J gene TRBJ1-4; TRBD1 agrees at 7 bases. This TCR was recovered from a girl between 5 and 17 years old in good health and CMV-seropositive. CDR3 amino acids: CASSFRGSGEKLFF. CDR3 DNA: TGTGCCAGCAGCTTCAGGGGGTCGGGAGAAAAACTGTTTTTT.